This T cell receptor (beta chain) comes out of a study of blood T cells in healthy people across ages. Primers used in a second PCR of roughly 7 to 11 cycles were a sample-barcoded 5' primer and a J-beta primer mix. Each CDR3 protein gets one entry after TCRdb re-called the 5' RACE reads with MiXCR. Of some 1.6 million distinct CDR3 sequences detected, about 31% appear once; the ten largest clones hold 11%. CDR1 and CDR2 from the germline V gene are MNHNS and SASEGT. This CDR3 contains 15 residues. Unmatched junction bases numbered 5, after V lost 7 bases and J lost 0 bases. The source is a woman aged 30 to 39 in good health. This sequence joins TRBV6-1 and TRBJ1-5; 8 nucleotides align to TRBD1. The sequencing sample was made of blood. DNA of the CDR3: TGTGCCAGCAAAACGGACAGGGATAGCAATCAGCCCCAGCATTTT. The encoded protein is CASKTDRDSNQPQHF.